These T cell receptor beta chains were read from a single sample in a study of cytomegalovirus exposure and HLA in healthy donors. Clones were sequenced by immunoSEQ multiplex PCR, and TCRdb holds only the in-frame ones, with some missing. The sample consists of 100,000 to 150,000 clones, 60% to 80% of them appearing once. Sequenced input: PBMCs. The origin of the receptors is a female donor in good health and CMV-seronegative. The conserved cysteine and the conserved F or W are not part of the CDR3 here. Each record gives: D gene, J gene, V gene, clone size, CDR3 protein. The D gene is left open where the match is weak. Expanded clones get a size class; other rows say once, few or many, or leave the size out.

>TRBD1|TRBJ1-1|TRBV2|.
ASSSGQGAYTEAF
>TRBD1|TRBJ2-7|TRBV11-2|once
ASSFWTGYDEQY
>TRBD2|TRBJ2-1|TRBV7-2|.
ASSLGLSNEQF
>TRBD1|TRBJ2-7|TRBV7-2|.
ASSARSRTGKSVAYEQY
>.|TRBJ1-2|TRBV30|.
AWENYGYT
>.|TRBJ2-7|TRBV6-5|.
ASSVARLYEQY
>.|TRBJ1-1|TRBV10-3|.
AISEVTLNTEAF
>.|TRBJ2-6|TRBV27|.
ASSFWDGEGANVLT
>TRBD1|TRBJ2-7|TRBV5-4|.
ASSGGTGGSYEQY
>TRBD2|TRBJ2-7|TRBV5-1|.
ASSFLTSGSSGEQY
>TRBD2|TRBJ2-1|TRBV2|.
AGRPGGNEQF
>.|TRBJ2-7|TRBV29-1|.
SVEGLGPSYEQY
>.|TRBJ2-7|TRBV7-8|.
ASSFHGTLGYEQY
>TRBD1|TRBJ2-2|TRBV6-5|.
ASSYSPGQGLF
>.|TRBJ1-1|TRBV4-3|.
ASSQGQFTEAF
>.|TRBJ1-1|TRBV5-4|.
ASSVGRTREGF
>TRBD1|TRBJ2-5|TRBV5-4|.
ASSLSDRGFSETQY
>.|TRBJ1-5|TRBV27|.
ASRHMGDLYSNQPQH
>TRBD1|TRBJ2-7|TRBV28|.
ASSSPGQGSYEQY
>TRBD2|TRBJ2-7|TRBV7-2|.
ASRGGPGEKYEQY
>.|TRBJ2-3|TRBV19|.
ASSIPGSTDTQY
>TRBD2|TRBJ2-7|TRBV2|.
ASSRGLAGSYEQY
>.|TRBJ2-3|TRBV6-6|.
ASSYPLESGTDTQY
>.|TRBJ2-3|TRBV2|.
ASKRGTADTQY
>.|TRBJ2-1|TRBV6-4|.
ASSDSLDYNEQF
>.|TRBJ2-3|TRBV9|.
ASSVGNAVADTQY
>TRBD1|TRBJ1-1|TRBV10-3|.
ATTSGGNTEAF
>.|TRBJ1-2|TRBV6-6|.
ASRDQGLNGYT
>TRBD2|TRBJ2-2|TRBV25-1|.
ASSAGLAGGGTGELF
>TRBD1|TRBJ1-5|TRBV19|.
ATNPLRGRGNQPQH
>.|TRBJ1-2|TRBV27|.
ASSLSSRSYGYT
>.|TRBJ1-6|TRBV14|.
ASSHLVNSPLH
>.|TRBJ2-3|TRBV28|.
ASSLLLGEGGEDTQY
>.|TRBJ2-7|TRBV6-6|.
ASSQTYRNYEQY
>.|.|TRBV13|.
ASSQSSYEQY
>TRBD1|TRBJ2-7|TRBV6-1|.
ASSKGQGPDYEQY
>.|TRBJ1-2|TRBV6-1|.
ASHDRNYGYT
>TRBD1|TRBJ2-5|TRBV5-4|.
ASSLSTGLETQY
>TRBD1|TRBJ1-6|TRBV30|.
AWSGQGVGSPLH
>TRBD1|TRBJ1-5|TRBV19|.
ATRTGTYSNQPQH
>.|TRBJ1-5|TRBV9|.
ASSVALRSKPNQPQH
>.|TRBJ1-5|TRBV6-5|once
ASRTGHQPQH
>TRBD1|TRBJ1-1|TRBV5-4|once
ASSPRTGANTEAF
>TRBD2|TRBJ2-7|TRBV4-3|.
ASSQRALAGGPYEQY
>TRBD2|TRBJ2-1|TRBV11-1|once
ASSFLADYNEQF
>TRBD1|TRBJ2-6|TRBV28|.
ASSRGQGSGANVLT
>TRBD2|TRBJ2-2|TRBV7-7|.
ASSLGSAGEGTGELF
>TRBD2|TRBJ2-1|TRBV15|.
ATSRDGGLAGNEQF
>.|TRBJ1-4|TRBV14|.
ASSRGFNEKLF